The present T cell receptor beta chain was sequenced within a study of graft-versus-host responses after intestinal transplantation. Study-wide background: All recipients were transplanted with multivisceral, liver-intestinal, or isolated intestinal grafts. The recipients all started with anti-thymocyte globulin induction and then took tacrolimus and steroids for 3 to 4 years. Overall study findings and caveats: GvH clones detected in recipient marrow included some appearing first in ileum or blood.

Germline V gene lookup returns CDR1 SGHNT and CDR2 YYREEE (reference sequence). Trimming took 1 base from V and 6 from J; bases not matched to a gene: 6. There are 14 residues in the CDR3. This table comes from immunoSEQ multiplex PCR, and its TCRdb copy is limited to in-frame clones, with some not included. The sample lists some 7,100 clones, around 80% occurring once. As concerns this clone: Its matching antigen is unknown.

The starting material, graft tissue, was processed to release intraepithelial and lamina propria lymphocytes. The sequencing used ileum tissue, collected roughly 230 days after intestinal transplant. This chain links TRBV5-4 with TRBJ2-7; 8 nucleotides match TRBD1. The TCR originated in a human patient who received an intestinal transplant, so some T cells may come from the graft donor. CDR3 residues: CASSLRTGIGEQYF. In nucleotides, the CDR3 is TGTGCCAGCAGCTTGCGGACAGGGATAGGCGAGCAGTACTTC.